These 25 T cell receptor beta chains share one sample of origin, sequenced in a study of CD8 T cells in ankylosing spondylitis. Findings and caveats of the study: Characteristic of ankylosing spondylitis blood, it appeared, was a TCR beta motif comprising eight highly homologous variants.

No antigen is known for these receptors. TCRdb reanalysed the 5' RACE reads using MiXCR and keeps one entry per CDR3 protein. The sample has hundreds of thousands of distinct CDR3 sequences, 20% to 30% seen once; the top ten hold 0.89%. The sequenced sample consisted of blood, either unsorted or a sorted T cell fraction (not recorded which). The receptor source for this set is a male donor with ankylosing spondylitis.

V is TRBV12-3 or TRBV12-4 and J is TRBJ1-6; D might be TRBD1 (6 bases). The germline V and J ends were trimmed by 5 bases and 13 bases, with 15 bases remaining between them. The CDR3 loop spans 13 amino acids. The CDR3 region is CASSPRQVAPLHF. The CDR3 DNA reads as TGTGCCAGCAGTCCCAGACAGGTCGCTCCCCTCCACTTT.

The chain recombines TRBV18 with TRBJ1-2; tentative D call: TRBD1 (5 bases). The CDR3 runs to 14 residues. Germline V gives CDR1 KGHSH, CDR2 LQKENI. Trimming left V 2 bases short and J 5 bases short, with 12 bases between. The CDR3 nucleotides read TGTGCCAGCTCACCAGGGGGGATGGATTATGGCTACACCTTC. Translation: CASSPGGMDYGYTF.

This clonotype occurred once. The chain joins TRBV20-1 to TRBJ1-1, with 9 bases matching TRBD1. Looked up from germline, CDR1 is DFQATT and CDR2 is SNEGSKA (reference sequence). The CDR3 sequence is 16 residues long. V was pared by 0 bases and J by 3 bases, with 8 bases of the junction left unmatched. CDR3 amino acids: CSARDPTGGTDTEAFF. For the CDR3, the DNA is TGCAGTGCTAGAGATCCGACAGGGGGTACTGACACTGAAGCTTTCTTT.

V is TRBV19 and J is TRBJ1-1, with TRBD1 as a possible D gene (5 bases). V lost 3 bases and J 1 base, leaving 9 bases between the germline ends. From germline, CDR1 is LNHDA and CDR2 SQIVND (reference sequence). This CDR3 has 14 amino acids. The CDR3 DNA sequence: TGTGCCAGTAGTATTACAGGCACGAACACTGAAGCTTTCTTT. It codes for CASSITGTNTEAFF.

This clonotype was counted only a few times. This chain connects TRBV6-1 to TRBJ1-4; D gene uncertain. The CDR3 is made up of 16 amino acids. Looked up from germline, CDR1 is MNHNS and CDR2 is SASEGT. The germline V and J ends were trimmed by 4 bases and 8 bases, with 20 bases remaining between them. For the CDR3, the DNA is TGTGCCAGCAGTGGCCGAAGGGTGGAGGGAGGAGAAAAACTGTTTTTT. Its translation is CASSGRRVEGGEKLFF.

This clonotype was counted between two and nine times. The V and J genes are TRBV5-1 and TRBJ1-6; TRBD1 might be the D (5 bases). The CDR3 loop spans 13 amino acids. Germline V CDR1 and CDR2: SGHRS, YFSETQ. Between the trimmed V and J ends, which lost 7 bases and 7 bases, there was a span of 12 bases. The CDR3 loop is CASRGVENSPLHF. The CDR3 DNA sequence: TGCGCCAGCCGGGGGGTTGAGAATTCACCCCTCCACTTT.

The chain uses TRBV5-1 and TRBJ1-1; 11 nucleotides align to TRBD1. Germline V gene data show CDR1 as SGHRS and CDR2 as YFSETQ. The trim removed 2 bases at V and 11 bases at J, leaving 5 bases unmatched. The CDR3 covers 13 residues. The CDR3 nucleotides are TGCGCCAGCAGCTTCGGGACAGGGGGAGTCGCTTTCTTT. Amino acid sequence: CASSFGTGGVAFF. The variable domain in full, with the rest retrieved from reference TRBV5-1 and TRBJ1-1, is KAGVTQTPRYLIKTRGQQVTLSCSPISGHRSVSWYQQTPGQGLQFLFEYFSETQRNKGNFPGRFSGRQFSNSRSEMNVSTLELGDSALYLCASSFGTGGVAFFGQGTRLTVV.

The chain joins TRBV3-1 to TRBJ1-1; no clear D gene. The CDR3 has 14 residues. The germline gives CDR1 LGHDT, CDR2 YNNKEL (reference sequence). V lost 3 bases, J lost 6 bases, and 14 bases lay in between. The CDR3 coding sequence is TGTGCCAGCAGCCAGGCCCACTCGAAGGCTGAAGCTTTCTTT. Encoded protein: CASSQAHSKAEAFF.

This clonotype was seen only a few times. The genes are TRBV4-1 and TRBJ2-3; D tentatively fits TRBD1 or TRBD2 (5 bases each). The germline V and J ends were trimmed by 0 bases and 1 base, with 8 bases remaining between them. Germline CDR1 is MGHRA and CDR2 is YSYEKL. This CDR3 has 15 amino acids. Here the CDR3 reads CASSQDQGGTDTQYF. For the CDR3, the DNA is TGCGCCAGCAGCCAAGATCAGGGAGGCACAGATACGCAGTATTTT.

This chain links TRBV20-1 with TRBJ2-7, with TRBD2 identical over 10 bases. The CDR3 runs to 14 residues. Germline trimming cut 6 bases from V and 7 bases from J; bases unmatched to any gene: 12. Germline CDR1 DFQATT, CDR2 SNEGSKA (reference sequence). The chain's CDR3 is CSAQFVLAGFEQYF. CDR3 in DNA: TGCAGTGCCCAGTTCGTACTAGCGGGATTTGAGCAGTACTTC.

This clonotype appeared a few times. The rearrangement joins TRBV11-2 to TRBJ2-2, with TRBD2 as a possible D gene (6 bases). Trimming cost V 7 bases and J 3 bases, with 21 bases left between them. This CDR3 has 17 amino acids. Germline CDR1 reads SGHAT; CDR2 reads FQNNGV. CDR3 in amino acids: CASNPGPGRVDTGELFF. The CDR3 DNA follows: TGTGCCAGCAACCCCGGGCCCGGGAGAGTGGACACCGGGGAGCTGTTTTTT.

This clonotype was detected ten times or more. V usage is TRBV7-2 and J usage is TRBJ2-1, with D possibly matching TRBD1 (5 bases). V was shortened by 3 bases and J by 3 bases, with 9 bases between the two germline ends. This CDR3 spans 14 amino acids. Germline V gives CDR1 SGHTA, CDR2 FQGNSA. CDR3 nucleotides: TGTGCCAGCAGCTTGATGACAGTCTACAATGAGCAGTTCTTC. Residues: CASSLMTVYNEQFF.

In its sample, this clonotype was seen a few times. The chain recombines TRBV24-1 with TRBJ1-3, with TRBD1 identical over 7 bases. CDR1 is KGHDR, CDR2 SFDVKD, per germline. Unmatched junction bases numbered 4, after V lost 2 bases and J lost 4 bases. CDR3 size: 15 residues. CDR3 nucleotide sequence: TGTGCCACCAGTGATTCCCGACAGGGCGGAAACACCATATATTTT. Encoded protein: CATSDSRQGGNTIYF.

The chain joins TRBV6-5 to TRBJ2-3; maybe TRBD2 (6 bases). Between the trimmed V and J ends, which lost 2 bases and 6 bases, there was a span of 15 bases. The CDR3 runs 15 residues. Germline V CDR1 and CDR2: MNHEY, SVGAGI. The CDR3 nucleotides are TGTGCCAGCAGTTACCCTTCCGGGACTCTTGATACGCAGTATTTT. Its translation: CASSYPSGTLDTQYF.

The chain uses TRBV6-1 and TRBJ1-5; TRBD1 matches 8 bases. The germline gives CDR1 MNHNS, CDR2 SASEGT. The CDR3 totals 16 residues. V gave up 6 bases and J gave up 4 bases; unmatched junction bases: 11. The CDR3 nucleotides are TGTGCCAGCAGCCTCACGGGGGGACAGGCAAATCAGCCCCAGCATTTT. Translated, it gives CASSLTGGQANQPQHF.

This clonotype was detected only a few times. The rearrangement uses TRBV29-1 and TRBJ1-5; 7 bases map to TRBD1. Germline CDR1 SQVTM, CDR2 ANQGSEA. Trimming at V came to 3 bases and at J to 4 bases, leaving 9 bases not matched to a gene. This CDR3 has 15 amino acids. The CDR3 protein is CSVETTGEGNQPQHF. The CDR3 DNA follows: TGCAGCGTTGAGACCACAGGGGAGGGGAATCAGCCCCAGCATTTT.

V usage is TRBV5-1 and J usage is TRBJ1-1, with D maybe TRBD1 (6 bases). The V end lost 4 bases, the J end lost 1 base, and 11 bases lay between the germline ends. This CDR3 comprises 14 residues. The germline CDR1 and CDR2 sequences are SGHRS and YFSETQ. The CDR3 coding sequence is TGCGCCAGCAGCCCTCAGGGGAAGAACACTGAAGCTTTCTTT. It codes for CASSPQGKNTEAFF.

The CDR3 DNA follows: TGCGCCAGCAGCCCGGGTCAGCGAAGAGGAAACACCATATATTTT. It codes for CASSPGQRRGNTIYF. The rearrangement joins TRBV5-1 to TRBJ1-3, with no clear D. V dropped 4 bases and J dropped 4 bases, with 15 bases sitting between them. The CDR3 loop spans 15 amino acids. The germline V gene has CDR1 SGHRS and CDR2 YFSETQ. Full variable domain (remainder filled in from reference TRBV5-1 and TRBJ1-3): KAGVTQTPRYLIKTRGQQVTLSCSPISGHRSVSWYQQTPGQGLQFLFEYFSETQRNKGNFPGRFSGRQFSNSRSEMNVSTLELGDSALYLCASSPGQRRGNTIYFGEGSWLTVV.

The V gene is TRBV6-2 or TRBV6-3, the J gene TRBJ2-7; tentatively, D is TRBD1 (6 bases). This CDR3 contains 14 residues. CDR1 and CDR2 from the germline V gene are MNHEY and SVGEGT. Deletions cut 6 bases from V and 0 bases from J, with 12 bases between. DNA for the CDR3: TGTGCCAGCAGGCCCCAGGGGCGCTCCTACGAGCAGTACGTC. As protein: CASRPQGRSYEQYV.

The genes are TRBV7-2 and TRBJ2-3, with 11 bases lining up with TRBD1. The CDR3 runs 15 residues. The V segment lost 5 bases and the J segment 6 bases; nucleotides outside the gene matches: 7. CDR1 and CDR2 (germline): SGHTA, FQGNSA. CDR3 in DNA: TGTGCCAGCAGCCCCCGGACAGGGGGCGGGGATACGCAGTATTTT. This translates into CASSPRTGGGDTQYF. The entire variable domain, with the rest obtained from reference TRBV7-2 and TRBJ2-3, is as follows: GAGVSQSPSNKVTEKGKDVELRCDPISGHTALYWYRQSLGQGLEFLIYFQGNSAPDKSGLPSDRFSAERTGGSVSTLTIQRTQQEDSAVYLCASSPRTGGGDTQYFGPGTRLTVL.

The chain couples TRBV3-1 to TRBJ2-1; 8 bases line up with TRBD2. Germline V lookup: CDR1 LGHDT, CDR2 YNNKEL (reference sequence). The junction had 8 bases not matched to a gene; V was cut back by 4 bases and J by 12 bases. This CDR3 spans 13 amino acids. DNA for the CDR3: TGTGCCAGCAGCCGAGATAGCGGGACGTTGCAGTTCTTC. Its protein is CASSRDSGTLQFF.

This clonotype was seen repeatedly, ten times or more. This chain's CDR3 is CASSLFQGSNYGYTF. CDR3 bases: TGTGCCAGCAGCTTATTTCAGGGATCTAACTATGGCTACACCTTC. The rearrangement joins TRBV7-2 to TRBJ1-2; a possible D gene is TRBD1 (5 bases). CDR3 size: 15 residues. The germline V gene has CDR1 SGHTA and CDR2 FQGNSA. The V gene lost 2 bases and the J gene lost 0 bases, with 10 bases spanning the gap.

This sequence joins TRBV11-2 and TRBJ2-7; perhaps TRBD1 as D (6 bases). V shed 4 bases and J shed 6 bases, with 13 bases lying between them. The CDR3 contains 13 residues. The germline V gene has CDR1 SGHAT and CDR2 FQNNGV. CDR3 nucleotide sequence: TGTGCCAGCAGCTCCCTTGGACAGCCCGAGCAGTACTTC. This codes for CASSSLGQPEQYF.

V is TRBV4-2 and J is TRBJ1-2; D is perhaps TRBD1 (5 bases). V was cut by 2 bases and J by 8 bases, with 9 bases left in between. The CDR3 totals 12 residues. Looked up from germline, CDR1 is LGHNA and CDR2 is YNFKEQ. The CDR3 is CASSQQGTGYTF. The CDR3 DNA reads TGTGCCAGCAGCCAACAGGGCACCGGCTACACCTTC.

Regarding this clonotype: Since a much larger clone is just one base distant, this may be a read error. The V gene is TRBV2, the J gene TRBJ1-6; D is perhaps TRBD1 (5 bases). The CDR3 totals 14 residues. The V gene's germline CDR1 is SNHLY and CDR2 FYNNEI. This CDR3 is CASTERDSNSHLHF. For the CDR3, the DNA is TGTGCCAGCACCGAGCGTGACAGTAATTCACACCTCCACTTT.